This T cell receptor (beta chain) was found in a study of human T cells and chemical hapten exposure. Unique molecular identifiers were affixed to discrete cDNA molecules within the library. One entry per CDR3 protein results from TCRdb running MiXCR on the RACE reads. Of 65,000 to 95,000 distinct CDR3 sequences in the sample, 10% to 15% are singletons; the top ten hold 3.5%. V gave up 0 bases and J gave up 6 bases, with 10 bases separating them. Germline V gene data show CDR1 as SGHKS and CDR2 as YYEKEE (reference sequence). The CDR3 extends over 13 amino acids. Time point meaning: patch test 1, 2 weeks after DPC sensitization. Treatment defined: therapeutic diphenylcyclopropenone sensitization with weekly scalp DPC. Those who donated were patients with alopecia, 18 to 70 years of age, and suitable for DPC. Unfractionated whole blood yielded the extracted total RNA.

The origin of this receptor is a woman in her sixties with alopecia areata. Some clones in this sample may be carry-over from other donors' samples. The sequencing used whole blood, collected in connection with sensitization to the hapten diphenylcyclopropenone (DPC). The rearrangement links TRBV5-5 to TRBJ2-7; D is perhaps TRBD1 or TRBD2 (5 bases each). The CDR3 nucleotides are TGTGCCAGCAGCTTGGGAGGGGACGGCGAGCAGTACTTC. Its protein is CASSLGGDGEQYF.